This TCR beta chain derives from a study of cytotoxic CD8 clonotypes in ibrutinib-treated CLL. Per the germline V gene, CDR1 is KGHSH and CDR2 is LQKENI. The trim removed 4 bases at V and 2 bases at J, leaving 2 bases unmatched. The CDR3 spans 14 residues. Overall study results and limits: A rise in clonality was seen at ibrutinib response, and a fall back toward baseline was seen at progression.

In regard to this clone: Its antigen is not known.

Produced via immunoSEQ multiplex PCR; TCRdb's table is partial and in-frame only. The top ten clones hold 5% to 6.5% of a sample with a few hundred thousand clones, 67% of them seen once. This chain connects TRBV18 to TRBJ2-3; 8 nucleotides agree with TRBD2. The source was PBMCs, collected after 36 months of ibrutinib treatment. The TCR sequence derives from a human donor with chronic lymphocytic leukemia. CDR3 sequence: CASSQTSVTDTQYF. The DNA of the CDR3 is TGTGCCAGCTCACAGACTAGCGTCACAGATACGCAGTATTTT.